This TCR beta chain stems from a study of cytomegalovirus exposure and HLA in healthy donors. Findings and limits, study-wide: Listed as cytomegalovirus-associated were around 160 TCR beta chains. Some V segments, TRBV6-2 and TRBV6-3 among them, were indistinguishable and were therefore excluded. For most subjects, TCR beta sequences were reported to predict HLA-A and HLA-B alleles with accuracy. Per a prior analysis, the majority of TCR beta V segments were productive roughly 87% or roughly 30% of the time.

This CDR3 has 13 residues. V was cut by 4 bases and J by 7 bases, with 12 bases left in between. CDR1 is SGHKS, CDR2 YYEKEE, per germline (reference sequence). The PCR used 60 Vbeta and 13 Jbeta primers. TCRdb keeps only in-frame clones here, not all; method: immunoSEQ multiplex PCR. In the table there are over 120,000 clones, just under 85% of which are singletons. On this clone: What it binds is unknown.

The sequenced sample was PBMCs. J is TRBJ2-1 and V is TRBV5-5; D might be TRBD1 (5 bases). The sequence was obtained from a man aged 30-40 years in good health and CMV-seropositive. The CDR3 reads CASSPVRENEQFF. CDR3 bases: TGTGCCAGCAGCCCGGTCAGGGAAAATGAGCAGTTCTTC.